This TCR beta chain was identified in a study of memory CD4+ T cells and cytomegalovirus serostatus. Overall study context: This sample comes from healthy Belgian adults, under 10 CMV seropositive, around 26 seronegative.

Regarding the study as a whole: The CMV-associated TCR signature appears largely within the CD4+ memory repertoire.

Germline values: CDR1 ENHRY, CDR2 SYGVKD. The CDR3 is made up of 14 amino acids. Trimming removed 6 bases from V and 5 bases from J; junction bases left unmatched: 5. Measured with immunoSEQ multiplex PCR; TCRdb has only the in-frame clones, and not every one. The table shows 64,000 or so clones, with 60% to 80% occurring only once. As concerns this clone: The antigen remains unidentified.

Single viable CD3+CD4+CD8-CD45RO+ cells were sorted as the memory CD4+ T cells. Donors' CMV status reflects serum IgG against pp150, pp28, p38, p52. The TCR originated in an adult in good health and CMV-seronegative. Sequencing was done on a sample of memory CD4+ T cells from blood. The V and J genes are TRBV10-3 and TRBJ2-1; 9 bases align to TRBD1. In nucleotides, the CDR3 is TGTGCCATCAGGGGACAGGGAAGAGACAATGAGCAGTTCTTC. This encodes CAIRGQGRDNEQFF.